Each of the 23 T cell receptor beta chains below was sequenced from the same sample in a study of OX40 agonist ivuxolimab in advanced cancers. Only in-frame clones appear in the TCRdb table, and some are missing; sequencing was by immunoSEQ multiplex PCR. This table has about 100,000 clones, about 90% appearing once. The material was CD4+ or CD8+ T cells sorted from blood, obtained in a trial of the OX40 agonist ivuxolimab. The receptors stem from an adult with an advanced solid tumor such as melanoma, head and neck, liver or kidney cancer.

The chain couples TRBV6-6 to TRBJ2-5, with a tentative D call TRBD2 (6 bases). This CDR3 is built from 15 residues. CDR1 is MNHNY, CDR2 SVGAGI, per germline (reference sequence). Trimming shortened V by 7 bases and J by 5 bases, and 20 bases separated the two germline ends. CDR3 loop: CASTPTGAGLETQYF. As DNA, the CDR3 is TGTGCCAGCACCCCCACCGGGGCGGGGCTGGAGACCCAGTACTTC.

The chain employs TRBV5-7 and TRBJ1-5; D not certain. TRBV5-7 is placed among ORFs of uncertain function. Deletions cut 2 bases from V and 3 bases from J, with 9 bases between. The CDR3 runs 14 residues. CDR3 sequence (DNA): TGTGCCAGCAGCTTTGGCAGGCACAATCAGCCCCAGCATTTT. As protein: CASSFGRHNQPQHF.

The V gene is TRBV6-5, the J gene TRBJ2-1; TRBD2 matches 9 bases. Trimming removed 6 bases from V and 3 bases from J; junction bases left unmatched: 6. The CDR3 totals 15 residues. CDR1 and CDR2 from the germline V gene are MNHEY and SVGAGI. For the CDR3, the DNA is TGTGCCAGCAGAACTAGCGGGTCTTTCTACAATGAGCAGTTCTTC. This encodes CASRTSGSFYNEQFF.

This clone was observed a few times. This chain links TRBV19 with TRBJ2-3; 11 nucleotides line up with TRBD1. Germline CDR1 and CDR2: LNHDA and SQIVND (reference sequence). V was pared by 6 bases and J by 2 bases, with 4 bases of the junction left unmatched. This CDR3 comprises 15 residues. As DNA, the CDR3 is TGTGCCAGTAGCGGACAGGGGGCTAACACAGATACGCAGTATTTT. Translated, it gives CASSGQGANTDTQYF.

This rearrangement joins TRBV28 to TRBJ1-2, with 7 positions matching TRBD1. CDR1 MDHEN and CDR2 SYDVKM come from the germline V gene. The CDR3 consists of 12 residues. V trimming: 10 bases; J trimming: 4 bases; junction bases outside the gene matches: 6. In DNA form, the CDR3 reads TGTGCCATTACAGGGGTGGGCTATGGCTACACCTTC. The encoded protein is CAITGVGYGYTF.

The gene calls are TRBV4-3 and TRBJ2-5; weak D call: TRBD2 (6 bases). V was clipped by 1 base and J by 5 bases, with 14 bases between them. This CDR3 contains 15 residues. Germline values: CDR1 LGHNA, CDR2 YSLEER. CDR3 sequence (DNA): TGCGCCAGCAGCCAAGCTGTGGGGGAGGAGGAGACCCAGTACTTC. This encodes CASSQAVGEEETQYF.

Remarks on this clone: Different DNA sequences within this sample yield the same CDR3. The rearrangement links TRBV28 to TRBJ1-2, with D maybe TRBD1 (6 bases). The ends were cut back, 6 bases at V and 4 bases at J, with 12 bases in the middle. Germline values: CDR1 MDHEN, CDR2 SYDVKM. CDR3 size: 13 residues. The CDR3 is CASRSGQSYGYTF. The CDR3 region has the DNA TGTGCCAGCAGATCTGGACAGTCCTATGGCTACACCTTC.

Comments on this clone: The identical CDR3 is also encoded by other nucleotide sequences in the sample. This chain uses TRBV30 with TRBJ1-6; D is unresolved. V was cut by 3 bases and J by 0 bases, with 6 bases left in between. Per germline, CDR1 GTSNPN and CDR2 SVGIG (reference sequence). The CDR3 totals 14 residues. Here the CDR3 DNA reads TGTGCCTGGAGCCGTAGCTCCTATAATTCACCCCTCCACTTT. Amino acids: CAWSRSSYNSPLHF. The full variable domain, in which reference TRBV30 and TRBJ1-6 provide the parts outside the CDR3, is SQTIHQWPATLVQPVGSPLSLECTVEGTSNPNLYWYRQAAGRGLQLLFYSVGIGQISSEVPQNLSASRPQDRQFILSSKKLLLSDSGFYLCAWSRSSYNSPLHFGNGTRLTVT.

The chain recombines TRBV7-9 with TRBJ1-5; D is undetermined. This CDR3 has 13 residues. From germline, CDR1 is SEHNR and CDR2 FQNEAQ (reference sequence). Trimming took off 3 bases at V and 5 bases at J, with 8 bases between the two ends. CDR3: CASSFERDQPQHF. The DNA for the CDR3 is TGTGCCAGCAGCTTCGAACGAGATCAGCCCCAGCATTTT.

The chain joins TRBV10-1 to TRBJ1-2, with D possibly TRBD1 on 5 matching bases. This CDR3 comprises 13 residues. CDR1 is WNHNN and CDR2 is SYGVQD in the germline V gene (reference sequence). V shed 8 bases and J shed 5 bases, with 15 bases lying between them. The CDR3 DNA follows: TGCGCCAGCGCTCCGGGACGTTCGTATGGCTACACCTTC. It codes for CASAPGRSYGYTF.

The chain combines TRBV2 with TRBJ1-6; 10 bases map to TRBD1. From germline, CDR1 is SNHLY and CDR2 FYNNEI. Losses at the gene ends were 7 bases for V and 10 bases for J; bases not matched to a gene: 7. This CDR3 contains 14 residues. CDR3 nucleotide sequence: TGTGCCAGCACCACGGGACAGGGGACCTCACCCCTCCACTTT. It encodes CASTTGQGTSPLHF.

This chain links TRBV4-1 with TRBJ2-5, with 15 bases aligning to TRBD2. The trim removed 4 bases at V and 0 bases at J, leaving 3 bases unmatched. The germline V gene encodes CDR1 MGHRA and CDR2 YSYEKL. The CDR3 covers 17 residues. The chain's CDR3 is CASSPGLAGGYQETQYF. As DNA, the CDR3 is TGCGCCAGCAGCCCGGGACTAGCGGGGGGCTACCAAGAGACCCAGTACTTC.

The CDR3 DNA sequence: TGTGCCAGCAGCCAAATGGGGGGGCGGGATACGCAGTATTTT. It encodes CASSQMGGRDTQYF. This chain links TRBV4-2 with TRBJ2-3, with D possibly matching TRBD2 (7 bases). Germline V CDR1 and CDR2: LGHNA, YNFKEQ. V shed 2 bases and J shed 6 bases, with 12 bases lying between them. The CDR3 extends over 14 amino acids.

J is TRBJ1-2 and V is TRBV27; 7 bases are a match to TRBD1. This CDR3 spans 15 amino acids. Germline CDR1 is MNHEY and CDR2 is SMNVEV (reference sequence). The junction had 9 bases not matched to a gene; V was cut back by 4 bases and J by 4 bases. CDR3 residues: CASSSPGTAFYGYTF. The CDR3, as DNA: TGTGCCAGCAGTTCCCCGGGGACAGCTTTCTATGGCTACACCTTC.

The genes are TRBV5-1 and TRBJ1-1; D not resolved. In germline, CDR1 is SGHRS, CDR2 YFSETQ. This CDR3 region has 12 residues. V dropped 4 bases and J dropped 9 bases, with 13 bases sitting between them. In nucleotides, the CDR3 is TGCGCCAGCAGCCCGGACGGTCCGCAAGCTTTCTTT. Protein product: CASSPDGPQAFF.

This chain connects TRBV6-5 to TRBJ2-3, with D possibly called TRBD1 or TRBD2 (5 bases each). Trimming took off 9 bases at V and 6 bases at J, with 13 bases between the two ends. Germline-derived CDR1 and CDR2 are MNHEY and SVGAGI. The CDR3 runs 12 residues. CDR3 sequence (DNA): TGTGCCAGTAGACAAGGGACGGATACGCAGTATTTT. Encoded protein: CASRQGTDTQYF.

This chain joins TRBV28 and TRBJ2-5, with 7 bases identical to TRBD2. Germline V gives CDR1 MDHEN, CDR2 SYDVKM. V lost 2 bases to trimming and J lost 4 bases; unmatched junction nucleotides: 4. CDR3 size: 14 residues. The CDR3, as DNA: TGTGCCAGCAGTTTAGTCGGGGGGACAGAGACCCAGTACTTC. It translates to CASSLVGGTETQYF.

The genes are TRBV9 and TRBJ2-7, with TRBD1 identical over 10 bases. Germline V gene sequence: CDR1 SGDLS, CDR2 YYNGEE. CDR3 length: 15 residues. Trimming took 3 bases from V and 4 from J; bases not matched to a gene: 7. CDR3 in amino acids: CASSERQGAGYEQYF. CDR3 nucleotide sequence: TGTGCCAGCAGCGAGAGACAGGGGGCAGGGTACGAGCAGTACTTC.

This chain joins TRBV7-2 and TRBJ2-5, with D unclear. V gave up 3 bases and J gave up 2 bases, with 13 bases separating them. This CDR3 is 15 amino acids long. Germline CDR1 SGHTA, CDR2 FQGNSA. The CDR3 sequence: CASSLDHFPQETQYF. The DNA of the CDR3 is TGTGCCAGCAGCTTGGACCATTTTCCTCAAGAGACCCAGTACTTC.

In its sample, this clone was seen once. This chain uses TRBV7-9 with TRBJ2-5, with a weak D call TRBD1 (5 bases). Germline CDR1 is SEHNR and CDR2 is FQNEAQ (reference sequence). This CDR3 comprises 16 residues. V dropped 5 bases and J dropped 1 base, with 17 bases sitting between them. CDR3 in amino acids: CASSNTGNLFQETQYF. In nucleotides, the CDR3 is TGTGCCAGCAGCAATACAGGAAACCTCTTCCAAGAGACCCAGTACTTC.

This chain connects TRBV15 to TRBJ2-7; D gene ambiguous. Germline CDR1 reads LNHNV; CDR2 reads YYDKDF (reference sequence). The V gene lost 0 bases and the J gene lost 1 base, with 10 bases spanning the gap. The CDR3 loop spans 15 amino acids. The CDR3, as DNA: TGTGCCACCAGCAGAGATTATACAGAATCCTACGAGCAGTACTTC. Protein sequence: CATSRDYTESYEQYF.

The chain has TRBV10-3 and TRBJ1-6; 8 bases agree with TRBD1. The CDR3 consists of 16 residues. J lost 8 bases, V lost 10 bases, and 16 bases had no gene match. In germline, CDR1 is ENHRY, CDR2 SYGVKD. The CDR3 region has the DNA TGTGCCACCTCCCAGGGAGGACAGGGAGGTGATTCACCCCTCCACTTT. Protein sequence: CATSQGGQGGDSPLHF.

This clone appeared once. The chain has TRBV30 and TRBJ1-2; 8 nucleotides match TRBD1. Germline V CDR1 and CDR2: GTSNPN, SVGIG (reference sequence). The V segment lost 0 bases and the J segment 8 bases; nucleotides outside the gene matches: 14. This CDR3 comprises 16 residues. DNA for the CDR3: TGTGCCTGGAGTGTGGTTGGGCAGGGGGCATTGGAGGGCTACACCTTC. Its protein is CAWSVVGQGALEGYTF.